The subject of this entry is one TCR beta chain. The data originate from a study of CXCR3-negative and CXCR3-positive naive CD8 T cells. The CDR3 contains 16 residues. The libraries of TRB cDNA were constructed through 5' RACE using UMI labels. TCRdb reanalyzed the 5' RACE reads and collapses them to one entry per CDR3 protein, without DNA. The sample includes some 50,000 distinct CDR3 sequences. This chain uses TRBV23-1 with TRBJ1-5; as DNA is missing, the TRBD1 call by TCRdb cannot be tested. TRBV23-1 is an open reading frame, and its role is uncertain. The sequence was obtained from a human donor in good health. Some clones in this sample may be carry-over from other donors' samples. Sequenced input: naive CXCR3- CD8+ T cells from blood. The subset: CD45RO-CCR7+CD27+CD95- naive CD8+ T cells lacking CXCR3 (TNR3-). The CDR3 sequence is CARPTDHLGANQPQHF.